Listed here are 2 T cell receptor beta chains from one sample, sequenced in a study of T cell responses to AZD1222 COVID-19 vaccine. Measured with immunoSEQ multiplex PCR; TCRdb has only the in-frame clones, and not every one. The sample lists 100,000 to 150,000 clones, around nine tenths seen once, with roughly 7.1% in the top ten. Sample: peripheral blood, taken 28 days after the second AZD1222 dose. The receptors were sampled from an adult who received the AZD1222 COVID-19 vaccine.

This chain's CDR3 is CASSLDIRINEKLFF. The CDR3 DNA reads TGTGCCAGCAGCTTAGATATACGGATAAATGAAAAACTGTTTTTT. The gene calls are TRBV11-2 and TRBJ1-4; unclear D gene. Trimming shortened V by 0 bases and J by 5 bases, and 10 bases separated the two germline ends. Germline V gene sequence: CDR1 SGHAT, CDR2 FQNNGV. There are 15 residues in the CDR3.

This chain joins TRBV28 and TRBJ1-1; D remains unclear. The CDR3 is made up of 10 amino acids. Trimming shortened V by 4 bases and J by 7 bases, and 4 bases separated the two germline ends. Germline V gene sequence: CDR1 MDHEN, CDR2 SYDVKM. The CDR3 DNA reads TGTGCCAGCAGTTCCCTTGAAGCTTTCTTT. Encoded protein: CASSSLEAFF.